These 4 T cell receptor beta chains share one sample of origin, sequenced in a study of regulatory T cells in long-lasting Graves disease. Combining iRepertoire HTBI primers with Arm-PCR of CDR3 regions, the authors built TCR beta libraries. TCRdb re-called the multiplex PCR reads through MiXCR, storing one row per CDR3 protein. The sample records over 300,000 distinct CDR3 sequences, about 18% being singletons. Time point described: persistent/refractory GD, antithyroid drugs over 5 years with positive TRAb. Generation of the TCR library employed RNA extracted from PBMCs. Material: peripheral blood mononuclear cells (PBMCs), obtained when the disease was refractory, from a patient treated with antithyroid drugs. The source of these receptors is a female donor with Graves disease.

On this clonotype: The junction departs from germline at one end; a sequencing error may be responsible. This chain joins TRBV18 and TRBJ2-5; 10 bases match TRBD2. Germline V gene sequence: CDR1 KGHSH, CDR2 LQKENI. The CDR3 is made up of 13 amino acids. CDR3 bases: TGTGCCAGCTCCCTAGCGGGGGAAGAGACCCAGTGCTTC. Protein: CASSLAGEETQCF.

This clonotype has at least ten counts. The CDR3 coding sequence is TGTGCCAGCAGTGGAGGCGGGACTACGAACACCGGGGAGCTGTTTTTT. This translates into CASSGGGTTNTGELFF. V usage is TRBV2 and J usage is TRBJ2-2, with 7 bases lining up with TRBD2. V trimming: 4 bases; J trimming: 0 bases; junction bases outside the gene matches: 5. CDR3 size: 16 residues. Per germline, CDR1 SNHLY and CDR2 FYNNEI.

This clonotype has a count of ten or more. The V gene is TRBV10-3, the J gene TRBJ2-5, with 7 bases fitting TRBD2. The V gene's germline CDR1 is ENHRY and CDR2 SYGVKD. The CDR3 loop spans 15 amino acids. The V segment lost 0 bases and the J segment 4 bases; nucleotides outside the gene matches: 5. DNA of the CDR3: TGTGCCATCAGTGAGTCGGCGGGAGTGGGAGAGACCCAGTACTTC. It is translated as CAISESAGVGETQYF.

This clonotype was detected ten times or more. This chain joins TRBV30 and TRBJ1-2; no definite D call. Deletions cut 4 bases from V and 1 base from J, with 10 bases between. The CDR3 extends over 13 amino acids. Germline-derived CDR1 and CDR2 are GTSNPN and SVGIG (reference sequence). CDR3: CAWKEWLNYGYTF. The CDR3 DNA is TGTGCCTGGAAGGAGTGGCTTAACTATGGCTACACCTTC.